A selection of T cell receptor beta chains follows, all from one sample in a study of cytomegalovirus exposure and HLA in healthy donors. TCRdb keeps only in-frame clones here, not all; method: immunoSEQ multiplex PCR. The sample has some 150,000 clones; approximately 79% are singletons. The source material was PBMCs. These receptors all come from a woman aged 40 to 55 in good health and CMV-seropositive. Each CDR3 is given with its conserved first and last residue. The D gene is left open where the match is weak. Clone size is shown for a subset of rows, as once, few, many or a class of expanded clone.

cdr3_length	d_call	j_call	clone_size	v_call	cdr3_aa	cdr3_nt
15	NA	TRBJ1-5	NA	TRBV5-1	CASSPGLGELQPQHF	TGCGCCAGCAGTCCCGGACTGGGAGAGCTTCAGCCCCAGCATTTT
11	NA	TRBJ1-1	NA	TRBV29-1	CSVVLLAEAFF	TGCAGCGTTGTGCTATTGGCTGAAGCTTTCTTT
15	NA	TRBJ1-6	NA	TRBV30	CAWSHDGTPNSPLHF	TGTGCCTGGAGTCACGACGGGACACCGAATTCACCCCTCCACTTT
11	NA	TRBJ1-2	NA	TRBV7-2	CASSSHREHTF	TGTGCCAGCAGCTCTCACAGGGAACACACCTTC
13	NA	TRBJ2-2	NA	TRBV2	CASAEGNTGELFF	TGTGCCAGCGCGGAGGGAAACACCGGGGAGCTGTTTTTT
14	TRBD1	TRBJ2-2	NA	TRBV4-1	CASSQWTGPGELFF	TGCGCCAGCAGCCAATGGACAGGCCCCGGGGAGCTGTTTTTT
14	TRBD1	TRBJ2-5	NA	TRBV9	CASSAATGQETQYF	TGTGCCAGCAGCGCCGCGACAGGGCAAGAGACCCAGTACTTC
12	NA	TRBJ2-1	once	TRBV11-2	CASSSLLNEQFF	TGTGCCAGCAGCTCCCTCCTTAATGAGCAGTTCTTC
15	TRBD1	TRBJ2-5	NA	TRBV4-2	CASSQDGTGKETQYF	TGTGCCAGCAGCCAAGACGGGACAGGGAAAGAGACCCAGTACTTC
15	TRBD1	TRBJ2-7	once	TRBV15	CATSSSGTGFSEQYF	TGTGCCACCAGCAGCTCCGGGACAGGTTTCTCCGAGCAGTACTTC
15	TRBD2	TRBJ2-1	NA	TRBV7-3	CASSPLAGAVDEQFF	TGTGCCAGCAGCCCGCTAGCGGGGGCCGTGGATGAGCAGTTCTTC
13	NA	TRBJ2-1	NA	TRBV19	CASSHLKGNEQFF	TGTGCCAGTAGTCACCTTAAGGGGAATGAGCAGTTCTTC
17	NA	TRBJ2-1	NA	TRBV10-3	CAISGRGSNVEYNEQFF	TGTGCCATCAGTGGCCGGGGGTCAAACGTGGAATACAATGAGCAGTTCTTC
16	NA	TRBJ1-4	NA	TRBV4-1	CASSQDRRARDEKLFF	TGCGCCAGCAGCCAAGATCGACGGGCCAGGGATGAAAAACTGTTTTTT
14	TRBD1	TRBJ1-2	once	TRBV5-1	CASSFFQGDYGYTF	TGCGCCAGCAGCTTCTTCCAGGGGGACTATGGCTACACCTTC
15	NA	TRBJ2-1	few	TRBV5-1	CASSLEVGVYNEQFF	TGCGCCAGCAGCTTGGAGGTCGGGGTTTACAATGAGCAGTTCTTC
17	NA	TRBJ2-3	NA	TRBV10-2	CASSPQLAGASTDTQYF	TGCGCCAGCAGTCCCCAATTGGCGGGGGCCAGCACAGATACGCAGTATTTT
16	NA	TRBJ2-6	NA	TRBV27	CASSSGVGSGANVLTF	TGTGCCAGCAGTTCGGGGGTGGGCTCTGGGGCCAACGTCCTGACTTTC
17	TRBD2	TRBJ2-1	few	TRBV19	CASSAWERGDQGNEQFF	TGTGCCAGTAGCGCTTGGGAGCGGGGGGACCAGGGCAATGAGCAGTTCTTC
14	TRBD1	TRBJ1-1	NA	TRBV6-5	CASRKTGKNTEAFF	TGTGCCAGCAGAAAGACAGGGAAGAACACTGAAGCTTTCTTT
15	TRBD1	TRBJ2-3	few	TRBV5-1	CASSLWGQSTDTQYF	TGCGCCAGCAGCTTGTGGGGACAGAGCACAGATACGCAGTATTTT
15	NA	TRBJ2-5	NA	TRBV6-1	CASSEALEAVKTQYF	TGTGCCAGCAGTGAAGCGCTAGAGGCAGTCAAGACCCAGTACTTC
14	NA	TRBJ2-6	NA	TRBV5-1	CASSPTAGANVLTF	TGCGCCAGCAGCCCCACAGCTGGGGCCAACGTCCTGACTTTC
15	TRBD1	TRBJ1-2	NA	TRBV19	CASSSYRGQDYGYTF	TGTGCCAGTAGTAGTTACAGGGGGCAGGACTATGGCTACACCTTC
13	TRBD1	TRBJ2-7	NA	TRBV2	CASRGTGGYEQYF	TGTGCCAGCAGGGGGACAGGGGGCTACGAGCAGTACTTC
13	NA	TRBJ1-3	once	TRBV9	CASSSGHGNTIYF	TGTGCCAGCAGCTCAGGACATGGAAACACCATATATTTT
14	NA	TRBJ2-2	few	TRBV6-5	CASSKGLRDGELFF	TGTGCCAGCAGCAAGGGCCTGCGGGACGGGGAGCTGTTTTTT
15	NA	TRBJ1-1	many	TRBV28	CASSPRTDGNTEAFF	TGTGCCAGCAGTCCCCGAACAGATGGGAACACTGAAGCTTTCTTT
15	NA	TRBJ2-5	few	TRBV6-6	CASSPRLGGQETQYF	TGTGCCAGCAGTCCTCGCCTGGGGGGCCAAGAGACCCAGTACTTC